Sequencing of this TCR beta chain was carried out in a study of T cells after yellow fever vaccination. Study details: Fractions low in cell number were prepared with SMART-Seq v4 Ultra Low Input.

The CDR3 runs to 15 residues. Trimming stripped 4 bases from V and 5 bases from J, with 18 bases between. CDR1 and CDR2 (germline): SGDLS, YYNGEE. The authors made TCR cDNA by 5'RACE template switching, adding a universal primer site and UMIs. In TCRdb, the 5' RACE reads were re-called with MiXCR into one record per CDR3 protein. Altogether around 88,000 distinct CDR3 sequences are present, 13% being singletons, with the ten largest covering 20% to 25%. Sequenced material: CD8+ T cells not binding an NS4B(214-222) dextramer, sorted from PBMCs, taken approximately 22 days after the first yellow fever vaccination. V is TRBV9 and J is TRBJ2-5, with D possibly matching TRBD2 (7 bases). This clonotype was sampled from a man between 18 and 35 years old who received the YFV17D yellow fever vaccine. In DNA form, the CDR3 reads TGTGCCAGCAGCCCTAAGGGGGGGGTCTACGAGACCCAGTACTTC. It encodes CASSPKGGVYETQYF.